Below, one TCR beta chain is given with its context. Per the original methods: Estimation of nucleated cell counts was performed using reference gene primer amplification. This table comes from immunoSEQ multiplex PCR, and its TCRdb copy is limited to in-frame clones, with some not included. That table gives V, J and clone size, and the DNA gave D and trimming. In the table there are fewer than 250,000 clones, more than 70% of which are singletons. The sample belongs to a study of blood T cell repertoires in COVID-19. On the study more broadly: In each case, the material was cDNA or gDNA derived from T cells, B-cell-depleted T cells, or PBMCs.

CDR3 length: 16 residues. Trimming at V came to 5 bases and at J to 3 bases, leaving 6 bases not matched to a gene. Germline CDR1 and CDR2: LNHDA and SQIVND (reference sequence). The chain combines TRBV19 with TRBJ2-2, with 10 bases matching TRBD2. This receptor was identified in an older woman with acute or convalescent COVID-19. The sequenced material came from peripheral blood. The CDR3, as DNA: TGTGCCAGTAGTCTCCGGACTAGCGGCTACACCGGGGAGCTGTTTTTT. Amino acid sequence: CASSLRTSGYTGELFF. The full variable domain, with the rest looked up from reference TRBV19 and TRBJ2-2, is DGGITQSPKYLFRKEGQNVTLSCEQNLNHDAMYWYRQDPGQGLRLIYYSQIVNDFQKGDIAEGYSVSREKKESFPLTVTSAQKNPTAFYLCASSLRTSGYTGELFFGEGSRLTVL.